A selection of T cell receptor beta chains follows, all from one sample in a study of T cell responses to AZD1222 COVID-19 vaccine. Generated by immunoSEQ multiplex PCR, the TCRdb table keeps only in-frame clones and is missing some. The sample lists about 220,000 clones; under 95% were seen once. Material: peripheral blood, obtained on day 0 of MenACWY control vaccination. The receptors were sampled from an adult in good health. Both conserved end residues are part of each CDR3. D genes are given only for firm matches. Only some rows state a clone size, as once, few, many or a class for expanded clones.

j_gene: TRBJ1-4
v_gene: TRBV29-1
abundance: once
d_gene: NA
CDR3aa: CSVEEAGNEKLFF
CDR3nt: TGCAGCGTTGAAGAGGCGGGGAATGAAAAACTGTTTTTT

j_gene: TRBJ1-2
v_gene: TRBV19
abundance: once
d_gene: NA
CDR3aa: CASSMTGTDGYTF
CDR3nt: TGTGCCAGTAGTATGACCGGGACCGATGGCTACACCTTC

j_gene: TRBJ2-4
v_gene: TRBV5-6
abundance: NA
d_gene: NA
CDR3aa: CASSLRQGWNIQYF
CDR3nt: TGTGCCAGCAGCTTGAGGCAGGGGTGGAACATTCAGTACTTC

j_gene: TRBJ2-3
v_gene: TRBV6-5
abundance: NA
d_gene: NA
CDR3aa: CASSFGQRHTDTQYF
CDR3nt: TGTGCCAGCAGTTTCGGCCAGAGACACACAGATACGCAGTATTTT

j_gene: TRBJ1-2
v_gene: TRBV5-1
abundance: NA
d_gene: TRBD1
CDR3aa: CASSLTGGGSFPYGYTF
CDR3nt: TGCGCCAGCAGCTTGACAGGGGGCGGTAGTTTTCCCTATGGCTACACCTTC

j_gene: TRBJ1-2
v_gene: TRBV3-1/TRBV3-2
abundance: NA
d_gene: TRBD1
CDR3aa: CASSHPGQEAYGYTF
CDR3nt: TGTGCCAGCAGCCACCCCGGACAGGAGGCGTATGGCTACACCTTC

j_gene: TRBJ1-1
v_gene: TRBV5-4
abundance: NA
d_gene: NA
CDR3aa: CASSLATGEAFF
CDR3nt: TGTGCCAGCAGCTTGGCCACAGGCGAAGCTTTCTTT

j_gene: TRBJ2-1
v_gene: TRBV4-1
abundance: NA
d_gene: TRBD1
CDR3aa: CASSSTTGAPYNEQFF
CDR3nt: TGCGCCAGCAGCTCAACGACAGGGGCCCCCTACAATGAGCAGTTCTTC

j_gene: TRBJ1-2
v_gene: TRBV27
abundance: NA
d_gene: NA
CDR3aa: CASSSSGSGQIYGYTF
CDR3nt: TGTGCCAGCAGTTCAAGTGGATCGGGACAAATATATGGCTACACCTTC

j_gene: TRBJ1-4
v_gene: TRBV7-3
abundance: NA
d_gene: NA
CDR3aa: CASSPPAQGEGEKLFF
CDR3nt: TGTGCCAGCAGCCCCCCCGCACAGGGAGAGGGCGAAAAACTGTTTTTT

j_gene: TRBJ2-7
v_gene: TRBV6-5
abundance: few
d_gene: TRBD2
CDR3aa: CASSPSGGETYEQYF
CDR3nt: TGTGCCAGCAGCCCCAGCGGGGGGGAGACCTACGAGCAGTACTTC

j_gene: TRBJ2-5
v_gene: TRBV30
abundance: NA
d_gene: NA
CDR3aa: CAWSEGGIQETQYF
CDR3nt: TGTGCCTGGTCCGAGGGGGGAATCCAAGAGACCCAGTACTTC

j_gene: TRBJ2-1
v_gene: TRBV5-1
abundance: NA
d_gene: NA
CDR3aa: CASKEGGYNEQFF
CDR3nt: TGCGCCAGCAAGGAGGGGGGCTACAATGAGCAGTTCTTC

j_gene: TRBJ2-2
v_gene: TRBV2
abundance: NA
d_gene: NA
CDR3aa: CASSEWQGNAGELFF
CDR3nt: TGTGCCAGCAGTGAATGGCAGGGGAACGCCGGGGAGCTGTTTTTT

j_gene: TRBJ1-1
v_gene: TRBV7-2
abundance: NA
d_gene: NA
CDR3aa: CASSLVDTAKAFF
CDR3nt: TGTGCCAGCAGCTTAGTTGACACCGCGAAGGCTTTCTTT

j_gene: TRBJ1-2
v_gene: TRBV29-1
abundance: NA
d_gene: NA
CDR3aa: CSSSGYYGYTF
CDR3nt: TGCAGCTCAAGTGGTTACTATGGCTACACCTTC

j_gene: TRBJ2-5
v_gene: TRBV5-1
abundance: NA
d_gene: TRBD1
CDR3aa: CASSTGQEETQYF
CDR3nt: TGCGCCAGCAGCACCGGACAGGAAGAGACCCAGTACTTC

j_gene: TRBJ1-4
v_gene: TRBV5-1
abundance: NA
d_gene: NA
CDR3aa: CASSLIPNEKLFF
CDR3nt: TGCGCCAGCAGCCTGATTCCTAATGAAAAACTGTTTTTT

j_gene: TRBJ1-1
v_gene: TRBV9
abundance: once
d_gene: TRBD1
CDR3aa: CASSRGTGYRTEAFF
CDR3nt: TGTGCCAGCAGCAGAGGGACAGGCTATAGGACTGAAGCTTTCTTT

j_gene: TRBJ1-5
v_gene: TRBV6-5
abundance: NA
d_gene: NA
CDR3aa: CASSRDFTQPQHF
CDR3nt: TGTGCCAGCAGCAGGGATTTCACTCAGCCCCAGCATTTT

j_gene: TRBJ1-1
v_gene: TRBV5-8
abundance: NA
d_gene: NA
CDR3aa: CASTLTRTTEAFF
CDR3nt: TGTGCCAGCACCCTCACGAGAACCACTGAAGCTTTCTTT

j_gene: TRBJ1-2
v_gene: TRBV7-2
abundance: NA
d_gene: NA
CDR3aa: CASSLEGGYGYTF
CDR3nt: TGTGCCAGCAGCTTAGAGGGGGGATATGGCTACACCTTC

j_gene: TRBJ2-1
v_gene: TRBV7-2
abundance: NA
d_gene: TRBD2
CDR3aa: CASTLGGTSGGNEQFF
CDR3nt: TGTGCCAGCACCCTAGGGGGGACTAGCGGTGGCAATGAGCAGTTCTTC

j_gene: TRBJ2-1
v_gene: TRBV10-1
abundance: NA
d_gene: NA
CDR3aa: CASSERNAVGPVYNEQFF
CDR3nt: TGCGCCAGCAGTGAGAGGAACGCGGTGGGTCCAGTCTACAATGAGCAGTTCTTC

j_gene: TRBJ1-1
v_gene: TRBV24-1
abundance: NA
d_gene: NA
CDR3aa: CATNKQKNTEAFF
CDR3nt: TGTGCCACCAACAAGCAGAAGAACACTGAAGCTTTCTTT

j_gene: TRBJ2-7
v_gene: TRBV24-1
abundance: once
d_gene: TRBD2
CDR3aa: CATLGSGGLYEQYF
CDR3nt: TGTGCCACCCTGGGGAGCGGGGGGCTTTACGAGCAGTACTTC

j_gene: TRBJ2-7
v_gene: TRBV7-2
abundance: NA
d_gene: TRBD1
CDR3aa: CASSSGTGPYEQYF
CDR3nt: TGTGCCAGCAGCTCTGGGACAGGCCCCTACGAGCAGTACTTC

j_gene: TRBJ1-3
v_gene: TRBV30
abundance: NA
d_gene: NA
CDR3aa: CAWSARLPTIYF
CDR3nt: TGTGCCTGGAGTGCCCGACTCCCCACCATATATTTT

j_gene: TRBJ2-7
v_gene: TRBV28
abundance: NA
d_gene: NA
CDR3aa: CASSPGGIDYEQYF
CDR3nt: TGTGCCAGCAGCCCAGGGGGGATCGACTACGAGCAGTACTTC

j_gene: TRBJ1-2
v_gene: TRBV9
abundance: NA
d_gene: TRBD1
CDR3aa: CASNLGWGTGGNGYTF
CDR3nt: TGTGCCAGCAACCTGGGGTGGGGAACAGGGGGAAATGGCTACACCTTC

j_gene: TRBJ2-5
v_gene: TRBV7-3
abundance: few
d_gene: NA
CDR3aa: CASSFGQQETQYF
CDR3nt: TGTGCCAGCAGCTTCGGACAGCAAGAGACCCAGTACTTC

j_gene: TRBJ1-1
v_gene: TRBV7-2
abundance: NA
d_gene: NA
CDR3aa: CASRQDTEAFF
CDR3nt: TGTGCCAGCAGACAGGACACTGAAGCTTTCTTT

j_gene: TRBJ1-5
v_gene: TRBV15
abundance: NA
d_gene: NA
CDR3aa: CATSRGAQLEQPQHF
CDR3nt: TGTGCCACCAGCAGAGGGGCACAGCTTGAGCAGCCCCAGCATTTT

j_gene: TRBJ1-1
v_gene: TRBV11-2
abundance: NA
d_gene: NA
CDR3aa: CASSPRRNTEAFF
CDR3nt: TGTGCCAGCAGCCCGAGAAGGAACACTGAAGCTTTCTTT

j_gene: TRBJ2-2
v_gene: TRBV6-4
abundance: NA
d_gene: NA
CDR3aa: CASSDLAAGELFF
CDR3nt: TGTGCCAGCAGTGACTTAGCCGCCGGGGAGCTGTTTTTT

j_gene: TRBJ2-3
v_gene: TRBV2
abundance: NA
d_gene: TRBD2
CDR3aa: CASCDQAGGRRDTQYF
CDR3nt: TGTGCCAGCTGTGACCAAGCGGGGGGGAGGAGGGATACGCAGTATTTT

j_gene: TRBJ2-7
v_gene: TRBV4-1
abundance: NA
d_gene: NA
CDR3aa: CASSQDLSYEQYF
CDR3nt: TGCGCCAGCAGCCAAGACCTCTCCTACGAGCAGTACTTC

j_gene: TRBJ1-2
v_gene: TRBV10-3
abundance: NA
d_gene: NA
CDR3aa: CAISAQTNYGYTF
CDR3nt: TGTGCCATCAGCGCGCAGACTAACTATGGCTACACCTTC

j_gene: TRBJ1-6
v_gene: TRBV7-8
abundance: NA
d_gene: NA
CDR3aa: CASSLGLNNSPLHF
CDR3nt: TGTGCCAGCAGCTTGGGACTGAATAATTCACCCCTCCACTTT

j_gene: TRBJ1-4
v_gene: TRBV18
abundance: NA
d_gene: NA
CDR3aa: CASSPWKGTNEKLFF
CDR3nt: TGTGCCAGCTCACCCTGGAAGGGTACTAATGAAAAACTGTTTTTT

j_gene: TRBJ1-3
v_gene: TRBV19
abundance: NA
d_gene: NA
CDR3aa: CASSTQTGAGNTIYF
CDR3nt: TGTGCCAGTAGTACCCAAACAGGAGCTGGAAACACCATATATTTT

j_gene: TRBJ1-2
v_gene: TRBV4-3
abundance: NA
d_gene: TRBD1
CDR3aa: CASSQAGQGMYGYTF
CDR3nt: TGCGCCAGCAGCCAAGCGGGACAGGGAATGTATGGCTACACCTTC

j_gene: TRBJ1-5
v_gene: TRBV19
abundance: NA
d_gene: NA
CDR3aa: CASNRANNQPQHF
CDR3nt: TGTGCCAGTAACAGGGCCAACAATCAGCCCCAGCATTTT

j_gene: TRBJ1-4
v_gene: TRBV3-1/TRBV3-2
abundance: NA
d_gene: TRBD1
CDR3aa: CASSQYTGGNEKLFF
CDR3nt: TGTGCCAGCAGCCAATACACAGGGGGTAATGAAAAACTGTTTTTT

j_gene: TRBJ1-4
v_gene: TRBV2
abundance: NA
d_gene: NA
CDR3aa: CASRGRMYEKLFF
CDR3nt: TGTGCCAGCAGGGGCAGAATGTATGAAAAACTGTTTTTT

j_gene: TRBJ1-4
v_gene: TRBV30
abundance: NA
d_gene: TRBD1
CDR3aa: CAWSRGLGEKLFF
CDR3nt: TGTGCCTGGAGCAGGGGGCTCGGGGAAAAACTGTTTTTT

j_gene: TRBJ2-7
v_gene: TRBV18
abundance: NA
d_gene: NA
CDR3aa: CASSPLRVSGTAYEQYF
CDR3nt: TGTGCCAGCTCACCGCTTCGAGTTTCCGGGACGGCGTACGAGCAGTACTTC

j_gene: TRBJ1-1
v_gene: TRBV7-9
abundance: once
d_gene: NA
CDR3aa: CASSLDAGRSTEAFF
CDR3nt: TGTGCCAGCAGCTTAGATGCGGGCCGAAGCACTGAAGCTTTCTTT

j_gene: TRBJ1-2
v_gene: TRBV9
abundance: NA
d_gene: TRBD1
CDR3aa: CASSASTGADYGYTF
CDR3nt: TGTGCCAGCAGCGCCTCGACAGGGGCTGATTATGGCTACACCTTC

j_gene: TRBJ1-1
v_gene: TRBV3-1/TRBV3-2
abundance: NA
d_gene: NA
CDR3aa: CASRFTGFTEAFF
CDR3nt: TGTGCCAGCAGATTCACAGGGTTTACTGAAGCTTTCTTT

j_gene: TRBJ1-2
v_gene: TRBV5-6
abundance: NA
d_gene: NA
CDR3aa: CASSLSASPLGGYTF
CDR3nt: TGTGCCAGCAGCTTGTCGGCCAGCCCGCTTGGGGGCTACACCTTC